These T cell receptor beta chains were read from a single sample in a study of post-analysis software for immune sequencing data. In TCRdb, the PCR reads were re-called with MiXCR into one record per CDR3 protein. In the table there are hundreds of thousands of distinct CDR3 sequences, roughly two fifths of which are singletons. The sequenced material came from blood. The receptors were sampled from a girl between 10 and 17 years old with multiple sclerosis. Each CDR3 is given with its conserved first and last residue. Fields, in order: clone size, J gene, V gene, D gene, CDR3 protein, CDR3 DNA. The D gene is left open where the match is weak. Size values are once, few and many counts, or a class for expanded clones, and some rows have none.

few | TRBJ2-1 | TRBV5-1 | - | CASSPPRRTRGNEQFF | TGCGCCAGCAGCCCCCCTAGGAGGACTAGGGGGAATGAGCAGTTCTTC
- | TRBJ2-7 | TRBV6-6 | - | CTSSYGRASYEQYF | TGTACCAGCAGTTACGGCCGGGCCTCCTACGAGCAGTACTTC
- | TRBJ2-5 | TRBV29-1 | - | CSVGAGRTQYF | TGCAGCGTTGGAGCAGGGAGGACCCAGTACTTC
- | TRBJ2-2 | TRBV20-1 | - | CSAPYRGSGTGELFF | TGCAGTGCCCCATACAGGGGTAGCGGCACCGGGGAGCTGTTTTTT
few | TRBJ1-2 | TRBV20-1 | - | CSARRGYTF | TGCAGTGCTAGACGTGGCTACACCTTC
- | TRBJ1-1 | TRBV13 | - | CASSLGGNSMNTEAFF | TGTGCCAGCAGCTTAGGCGGGAACAGCATGAACACTGAAGCTTTCTTT
- | TRBJ1-2 | TRBV30 | TRBD1 | CASPRGQENYGYTF | TGTGCCTCGCCTCGGGGACAGGAAAACTATGGCTACACCTTC
few | TRBJ1-1 | TRBV10-3 | - | CAITPRRGWSQNTEAFF | TGTGCCATCACCCCTAGACGGGGGTGGTCTCAGAACACTGAAGCTTTCTTT
- | TRBJ2-5 | TRBV20-1 | TRBD2 | CSAKTTSRETQYF | TGCAGTGCTAAAACGACTAGCCGGGAGACCCAGTACTTC
- | TRBJ2-7 | TRBV5-8 | TRBD2 | CASSFGEGLTYEQYF | TGTGCCAGCAGCTTTGGGGAGGGCCTCACCTACGAGCAGTACTTC
few | TRBJ1-2 | TRBV6-5 | - | CASRPDRRGGYTF | TGTGCCAGCAGACCCGACAGGCGCGGGGGCTACACCTTC
- | TRBJ1-1 | TRBV6-4 | - | CASSDPSGKSTEAFF | TGTGCCAGCAGTGATCCCTCAGGGAAATCGACTGAAGCTTTCTTT
- | TRBJ2-1 | TRBV7-8 | - | CASSLDPGAGEQFF | TGTGCCAGCAGCTTAGACCCAGGGGCTGGTGAGCAGTTCTTC
- | TRBJ1-1 | TRBV10-3 | - | CAISESWGQMNTEAFF | TGTGCCATCAGTGAGTCGTGGGGCCAGATGAACACTGAAGCTTTCTTT
- | TRBJ2-6 | TRBV5-1 | - | CASSKWISGANVLTF | TGCGCCAGCAGCAAATGGATTTCTGGGGCCAACGTCCTGACTTTC
- | TRBJ2-7 | TRBV13 | TRBD1 | CASSFGTGRYEQYF | TGTGCCAGCAGCTTTGGGACAGGCCGCTACGAGCAGTACTTC
once | TRBJ1-1 | TRBV7-8 | - | CASSLEFGTEAFF | TGTGCCAGCAGCTTAGAGTTTGGCACTGAAGCTTTCTTT
- | TRBJ2-7 | TRBV4-2 | - | CASSQELIRGTATSEQYF | TGTGCCAGCAGCCAAGAATTAATCCGGGGGACAGCCACTAGCGAGCAGTACTTC
- | TRBJ2-7 | TRBV10-3 | - | CAISARLGDSYEQYF | TGTGCCATCAGTGCTCGATTGGGGGACTCCTACGAGCAGTACTTC
- | TRBJ2-1 | TRBV20-1 | TRBD2 | CSARGSSGSYSEQFF | TGCAGTGCTAGAGGCTCTAGCGGCAGCTACAGTGAGCAGTTCTTC
- | TRBJ1-6 | TRBV6-5 | - | CASSLGGLDSPLHF | TGTGCCAGCAGTTTGGGGGGCTTAGATTCACCCCTCCACTTT
- | TRBJ2-7 | TRBV7-6 | - | CASSLNPDGGTEQYF | TGTGCCAGCAGCTTAAACCCGGACGGGGGAACCGAGCAGTACTTC
few | TRBJ2-3 | TRBV10-3 | TRBD2 | CAISPSGSTDTQYF | TGTGCCATCAGCCCTAGCGGATCCACAGATACGCAGTATTTT
few | TRBJ2-7 | TRBV20-1 | TRBD1 | CSARVFGQGPSYEQYF | TGCAGTGCTAGAGTATTCGGACAGGGTCCTTCCTACGAGCAGTACTTC
few | TRBJ2-1 | TRBV10-3 | - | CAISEAPRPEQFF | TGTGCCATCAGTGAGGCCCCACGTCCTGAGCAGTTCTTC
- | TRBJ2-1 | TRBV5-1 | TRBD2 | CASSLVGRGDYNEQFF | TGCGCCAGCAGCTTGGTCGGGCGGGGGGACTACAATGAGCAGTTCTTC
many | TRBJ2-1 | TRBV12-3/TRBV12-4 | TRBD2 | CASRPAGEVEQFF | TGTGCCAGCAGACCAGCGGGGGAGGTTGAGCAGTTCTTC
few | TRBJ2-1 | TRBV13 | - | CASRLRGLTYNEQFF | TGTGCCAGCAGACTACGCGGACTTACCTACAATGAGCAGTTCTTC
few | TRBJ1-2 | TRBV15 | TRBD1 | CATRTGDSSNYGYTF | TGTGCCACCAGAACAGGGGACTCTTCAAACTATGGCTACACCTTC
- | TRBJ2-3 | TRBV6-5 | TRBD2 | CASSYSLAGSTDMQYF | TGTGCCAGCAGTTACTCACTAGCGGGAAGCACAGATATGCAGTATTTT
- | TRBJ1-2 | TRBV9 | TRBD1 | CASSAGTGEGGYTF | TGTGCCAGCAGCGCAGGGACAGGGGAAGGTGGCTACACCTTC
- | TRBJ2-5 | TRBV7-2 | TRBD1 | CASSLEQGAWETQYF | TGTGCCAGCAGCTTAGAACAGGGGGCTTGGGAGACCCAGTACTTC